The following is a T cell receptor beta chain sequence with its context. The antigen is unknown. The sample belongs to a study of shared clonotypes between healthy human individuals. Study-wide points: The generation probabilities recorded for non-shared clonotypes fell below those of clonotypes shared by all four donors. Sharing of clonotypes among donors was expected to vary with sequencing depth.

Original analysis: ImmunoSEQ yielded junction-only sequences lacking quality scores, so filtering differed. TCRdb keeps only in-frame clones here, not all; method: immunoSEQ multiplex PCR. V and J calls and clone size are given by that table; D and trimming were obtained from the DNA. The repertoire holds 2.5 million or so clones, with 90% to 95% as singletons. The donors were adults (healthy and HIV-negative) with no recent acute infections or vaccinations. Sequencing was performed on naive CD4+ T cells sorted from blood. Documented subset: CD45RA+ positively selected. This sequence originates from a man between 18 and 29 years old in good health.

In DNA form, the CDR3 reads TGCGCCAGCAGTGAGTCAAGTGGAGTGGGGTATGGCTACACCTTC. As protein: CASSESSGVGYGYTF. The chain joins TRBV10-2 to TRBJ1-2; D not certain. Per germline, CDR1 WSHSY and CDR2 SAAADI. The V gene lost 0 bases and the J gene lost 5 bases, with 13 bases spanning the gap. CDR3 size: 15 residues.